This is a list of T cell receptor beta chains from one sample in a study of CD8 T cells in Susac syndrome. From the immunoSEQ multiplex PCR reads, TCRdb called clonotypes with MiXCR, one entry per CDR3 protein. The top ten hold about 0.14% of the sample, which has 150,000 or so distinct CDR3 sequences, about 95% seen once. Sequenced sample: CD4+ T cells from PBMCs. These receptor sequences come from a human donor with Susac syndrome. Each CDR3 is given with its conserved first and last residue. Each record gives: D gene, clone size, J gene, V gene, CDR3 protein, CDR3 DNA. D genes are given only for firm matches. The size field is filled for only some rows; it gives once, few, many or a size class.

>TRBD1|.|TRBJ2-1|TRBV10-3
CAIRDRVNEQFF
TGTGCCATCAGGGACAGGGTTAATGAGCAGTTCTTC
>TRBD2|few|TRBJ2-7|TRBV6-2/TRBV6-3
CASSYLSGRLSYEQYF
TGTGCCAGCAGTTACCTTAGCGGGAGACTCTCCTACGAGCAGTACTTC
>TRBD2|once|TRBJ2-7|TRBV18
CASSPATSGRYEQYF
TGTGCCAGCTCACCAGCCACTAGCGGGAGGTACGAGCAGTACTTC
>.|.|TRBJ1-1|TRBV15
CATSNAANTEAFF
TGTGCCACCAGCAATGCGGCGAACACTGAAGCTTTCTTT
>.|.|TRBJ2-2|TRBV3-1
CASKRILNTGELFF
TGTGCCAGCAAGCGAATTTTGAACACCGGGGAGCTGTTTTTT
>TRBD2|.|TRBJ2-7|TRBV29-1
CSTSGTSGSPPYEQYF
TGCAGCACATCCGGGACTAGCGGGAGTCCGCCCTACGAGCAGTACTTC
>.|.|TRBJ1-1|TRBV20-1
CSARTEGRRGNTEAFF
TGCAGTGCCCGGACCGAAGGGCGTCGGGGAAACACTGAAGCTTTCTTT
>.|.|TRBJ2-1|TRBV7-3
CASSLMGLGEQFF
TGTGCCAGCAGCTTAATGGGCCTCGGGGAACAGTTCTTC
>.|.|TRBJ1-1|TRBV10-3
CAIKENGEAFF
TGTGCCATCAAGGAGAATGGTGAAGCTTTCTTT
>TRBD1|.|TRBJ2-7|TRBV25-1
CASSVKQGASEQYF
TGTGCCAGCAGTGTTAAACAGGGGGCTAGCGAGCAGTACTTC
>.|once|TRBJ2-1|TRBV6-5
CASSGTPDNEQFF
TGTGCCTCCTCCGGGACACCAGACAATGAGCAGTTCTTC
>.|.|TRBJ1-4|TRBV9
CASSVEGGLSGEKLFF
TGTGCCAGCAGCGTAGAAGGGGGGCTGTCGGGTGAAAAACTGTTTTTT